A selection of T cell receptor beta chains follows, all from one sample in a study of CD8 T cells in ankylosing spondylitis. Each CDR3 protein gets one entry after TCRdb re-called the 5' RACE reads with MiXCR. The sample has about 420,000 distinct CDR3 sequences, about a fifth seen once; the top ten hold 15% to 20%. Material: blood, either unsorted or a sorted T cell fraction (not recorded which). Every receptor here comes from a male donor with ankylosing spondylitis. The conserved cysteine and the conserved F or W are not part of the CDR3 here. Each record gives: V gene, D gene, J gene, CDR3 protein. The D gene is left open where the match is weak.

v_gene: TRBV20-1; d_gene: -; j_gene: TRBJ1-2; CDR3aa: SARDGRAGHYGYT
v_gene: TRBV27; d_gene: TRBD1; j_gene: TRBJ1-5; CDR3aa: ASSLRRQGGDYSNQPQH
v_gene: TRBV5-4; d_gene: -; j_gene: TRBJ2-7; CDR3aa: ASSLRTLSSYEQY
v_gene: TRBV7-2; d_gene: -; j_gene: TRBJ1-1; CDR3aa: ASSTDGYRTEAF
v_gene: TRBV10-3; d_gene: -; j_gene: TRBJ1-1; CDR3aa: AISETDPRGGTEAF
v_gene: TRBV12-3/TRBV12-4; d_gene: -; j_gene: TRBJ1-5; CDR3aa: ASSPRGPNQPQH
v_gene: TRBV29-1; d_gene: TRBD1; j_gene: TRBJ2-2; CDR3aa: SALNSGTANTGELF
v_gene: TRBV7-9; d_gene: -; j_gene: TRBJ2-5; CDR3aa: ASSAKTGGDETQY
v_gene: TRBV29-1; d_gene: TRBD1; j_gene: TRBJ1-2; CDR3aa: SVDAPGTGVGYT
v_gene: TRBV4-1; d_gene: TRBD2; j_gene: TRBJ2-5; CDR3aa: ASSQEPAGTQETQY
v_gene: TRBV12-3/TRBV12-4; d_gene: TRBD2; j_gene: TRBJ2-7; CDR3aa: ASSLIAGPTYEQY
v_gene: TRBV5-1; d_gene: -; j_gene: TRBJ1-1; CDR3aa: ASSLAALADTEAF
v_gene: TRBV20-1; d_gene: TRBD2; j_gene: TRBJ2-7; CDR3aa: SARGAGAYEQY